The 21 T cell receptor beta chains reported below all come from one sample, sequenced in a study of blood T cell repertoires in COVID-19. Method: immunoSEQ multiplex PCR; TCRdb's copy keeps in-frame clones and lacks some. The table has about 65,000 clones, more than 80% seen once. Material for sequencing was peripheral blood. The receptors shown here come from an elderly man with acute or convalescent COVID-19.

V and J are TRBV4-1 and TRBJ2-7, with D possibly TRBD1 on 6 matching bases. The CDR3 sequence is 12 residues long. Deletions cut 5 bases from V and 3 bases from J, with 8 bases between. In germline, CDR1 is MGHRA, CDR2 YSYEKL. CDR3 sequence (DNA): TGCGCCAGCAGCTCGGACAGCTACGAGCAGTACTTC. Translation: CASSSDSYEQYF.

J is TRBJ1-5 and V is TRBV6-5; D is unresolved. The germline CDR1 and CDR2 sequences are MNHEY and SVGAGI. V was pared by 7 bases and J by 4 bases, with 8 bases between. The length of the CDR3 is 12 residues. CDR3 nucleotide sequence: TGTGCCAGCAAGGACTTTAATCAGCCCCAGCATTTT. Encoded protein: CASKDFNQPQHF.

The J gene is TRBJ1-3, the V gene TRBV2, with unresolved D. The V gene's germline CDR1 is SNHLY and CDR2 FYNNEI. CDR3 size: 19 residues. In DNA, the CDR3 is TGTGCAGCCGGGAGCCGGGTAGGCGACACTCAAACCTCTGGAAACACCATATATTTT. This translates into CAAGSRVGDTQTSGNTIYF.

The rearrangement uses TRBV3-1 (or the pseudogene TRBV3-2) and TRBJ2-2; possible D gene TRBD1, 5 bases. CDR1 LGHDT and CDR2 YNNKEL come from the germline V gene (reference sequence). Trimming removed 1 base at V and 1 base at J, with 10 bases between. CDR3 length: 16 residues. The CDR3 nucleotides read TGTGCCAGCAGCCAAGTCGAGACAGAGAACACCGGGGAGCTGTTTTTT. It codes for CASSQVETENTGELFF.

The rearrangement links TRBV19 to TRBJ2-1, with unresolved D. Trimming left V 4 bases short and J 0 bases short, with 7 bases between. This CDR3 is built from 14 residues. CDR1 and CDR2 from the germline V gene are LNHDA and SQIVND (reference sequence). The CDR3 loop reads CASSRASSYNEQFF. In nucleotides, the CDR3 is TGTGCCAGTAGTAGGGCAAGCTCCTACAATGAGCAGTTCTTC.

CDR3 sequence reads: CASSFSEASSGNTIYF. The DNA for the CDR3 is TGTGCCAGCAGTTTCTCAGAAGCCTCCTCTGGAAACACCATATATTTT. The rearrangement joins TRBV6-6 to TRBJ1-3; D uncertain. CDR1 MNHNY and CDR2 SVGAGI come from the germline V gene (reference sequence). The CDR3 is 16 amino acids. The ends were cut back, 4 bases at V and 0 bases at J, with 13 bases in the middle.

V usage is TRBV27 and J usage is TRBJ1-6, with D perhaps matching TRBD1 (5 bases). The CDR3 has 15 residues. CDR1 and CDR2 from the germline V gene are MNHEY and SMNVEV (reference sequence). The V and J ends lost 4 bases and 8 bases respectively, with 15 bases between them. The CDR3 reads CASSSQGAIDSPLHF. CDR3 in DNA: TGTGCCAGCAGTTCCCAAGGGGCTATAGATTCACCCCTCCACTTT.

The V call is TRBV5-5, the J call TRBJ2-7; 7 nucleotides align to TRBD1. Per germline, CDR1 SGHKS and CDR2 YYEKEE (reference sequence). V dropped 0 bases and J dropped 4; count of bases not matched to a gene: 7. The CDR3 covers 15 residues. CDR3 region: CASSLAIGGGYEQYF. The CDR3 DNA reads TGTGCCAGCAGCTTGGCGATAGGGGGCGGGTACGAGCAGTACTTC. The whole variable domain, remainder taken from reference TRBV5-5 and TRBJ2-7, is DAGVTQSPTHLIKTRGQQVTLRCSPISGHKSVSWYQQVLGQGPQFIFQYYEKEERGRGNFPDRFSARQFPNYSSELNVNALLLGDSALYLCASSLAIGGGYEQYFGPGTRLTVT.

This clone was recorded a few times. The chain carries TRBV2 and TRBJ1-1, with D possibly TRBD1 on 6 matching bases. Germline CDR1 reads SNHLY; CDR2 reads FYNNEI. Between the trimmed V and J ends, which lost 4 bases and 1 base, there was a span of 13 bases. The CDR3 spans 15 residues. Here the CDR3 reads CASSGVGTKNTEAFF. In DNA, the CDR3 is TGTGCCAGCAGTGGAGTCGGGACAAAGAACACTGAAGCTTTCTTT.

This sequence joins TRBV5-1 and TRBJ2-5, with a tentative D call TRBD1 (6 bases). Trimming removed 3 bases at V and 5 bases at J, with 20 bases between. This CDR3 has 16 amino acids. Germline assignment: CDR1 SGHRS and CDR2 YFSETQ. The CDR3 DNA reads as TGCGCCAGCAGCTCATTAGGGGGAATGAATGTGGAGACCCAGTACTTC. Protein sequence: CASSSLGGMNVETQYF.

The V gene is TRBV7-8, the J gene TRBJ2-3; 14 bases fit TRBD2. The CDR3 extends over 16 amino acids. Unmatched junction bases numbered 8, after V lost 5 bases and J lost 7 bases. From germline, CDR1 is SGHVS and CDR2 FQNEAQ. The chain's CDR3 is CASSLGLAGVGYTQYF. CDR3 sequence (DNA): TGTGCCAGCAGCCTGGGACTAGCGGGGGTCGGATATACGCAGTATTTT.

This clone came up a few times. This CDR3 is CAGQGDGYTF. CDR3 nucleotide sequence: TGTGCCGGACAGGGAGATGGCTACACCTTC. The chain uses TRBV30 and TRBJ1-2, with TRBD1 identical over 8 bases. The junction had 2 bases not matched to a gene; V was cut back by 8 bases and J by 6 bases. Germline assignment: CDR1 GTSNPN and CDR2 SVGIG (reference sequence). The CDR3 loop spans 10 amino acids.

As regards this clone: An end of the junction differs from the germline gene, which may be a read error. The rearrangement links TRBV6-1 to TRBJ1-5, with D unresolved. This CDR3 has 13 amino acids. CDR1 and CDR2 (germline): MNHNS, SASEGT. The chain's CDR3 is CASSQAGSQPQHF. CDR3 sequence (DNA): TGTGCCAGCAGTCAAGCCGGGTCCCAGCCCCAGCATTTT.

The chain has TRBV5-1 and TRBJ2-5; maybe TRBD1 (5 bases). Between the trimmed V and J ends, which lost 4 bases and 2 bases, there was a span of 12 bases. The CDR3 spans 14 residues. CDR1 is SGHRS, CDR2 YFSETQ, per germline. CDR3 sequence: CASSKDDRQETQYF. The DNA of the CDR3 is TGCGCCAGCAGCAAAGATGACAGACAAGAGACCCAGTACTTC. The full variable domain, completed using reference TRBV5-1 and TRBJ2-5, is KAGVTQTPRYLIKTRGQQVTLSCSPISGHRSVSWYQQTPGQGLQFLFEYFSETQRNKGNFPGRFSGRQFSNSRSEMNVSTLELGDSALYLCASSKDDRQETQYFGPGTRLLVL.

This clone was picked up one time. The gene calls are TRBV6-6 and TRBJ1-5; D unclear. CDR3 size: 14 residues. CDR1 and CDR2 from the germline V gene are MNHNY and SVGAGI (reference sequence). V was trimmed by 4 bases and J by 6 bases, leaving 13 bases between them. The CDR3 nucleotides are TGTGCCAGCAGTTCCCGCGGGGTTGGTCAGCCCCAGCATTTT. It translates to CASSSRGVGQPQHF.

This clone was found once. The chain uses TRBV19 and TRBJ2-3; 12 nucleotides align to TRBD1. The germline gives CDR1 LNHDA, CDR2 SQIVND (reference sequence). Trimming removed 6 bases from V and 6 bases from J; junction bases left unmatched: 10. CDR3 length: 16 residues. CDR3 coding DNA: TGTGCCAGTAGCGATACCGGGACAGGGGGCGGGGATACGCAGTATTTT. It encodes CASSDTGTGGGDTQYF. Looking up the rest from reference TRBV19 and TRBJ2-3 gives the full variable domain: DGGITQSPKYLFRKEGQNVTLSCEQNLNHDAMYWYRQDPGQGLRLIYYSQIVNDFQKGDIAEGYSVSREKKESFPLTVTSAQKNPTAFYLCASSDTGTGGGDTQYFGPGTRLTVL.

This clone was counted once. The CDR3 loop reads CASSQARGGTYEQYF. CDR3 DNA sequence: TGCGCCAGCAGCCAAGCCCGGGGGGGGACCTACGAGCAGTACTTC. The chain couples TRBV4-1 to TRBJ2-7, with 8 bases aligning to TRBD2. The CDR3 consists of 15 residues. CDR1 and CDR2 from the germline V gene are MGHRA and YSYEKL. The V segment lost 1 base and the J segment 2 bases; nucleotides outside the gene matches: 4.

This rearrangement joins TRBV5-1 to TRBJ1-2; TRBD1 matches 8 bases. CDR1 is SGHRS and CDR2 is YFSETQ in the germline V gene. CDR3 size: 13 residues. V lost 4 bases and J lost 3; bases outside the gene matches: 2. The chain's CDR3 is CASSTGGDYGYTF. DNA of the CDR3: TGCGCCAGCAGCACAGGGGGTGACTATGGCTACACCTTC.

This clone was recorded only once. The V and J genes are TRBV5-8 and TRBJ2-2, with TRBD2 matching over 10 bases. The CDR3 covers 13 residues. The J segment lost 5 bases and the V segment lost 5 bases, leaving 0 bases of the junction unmatched. CDR1 and CDR2 (germline): SGHTS, YDEGEE. This CDR3 reads CASRAGGTGELFF. The CDR3, as DNA: TGTGCCAGCAGAGCGGGGGGGACCGGGGAGCTGTTTTTT.

J is TRBJ1-1 and V is TRBV29-1; unclear D gene. Trimming shortened V by 3 bases and J by 2 bases, and 10 bases separated the two germline ends. This CDR3 comprises 13 residues. The V gene's germline CDR1 is SQVTM and CDR2 ANQGSEA. Written as DNA, the CDR3 is TGCAGCGTTGAGGTAAGAGGAAACACTGAAGCTTTCTTT. It codes for CSVEVRGNTEAFF.

This sequence joins TRBV28 and TRBJ2-2, with 12 bases identical to TRBD2. Germline V gene data show CDR1 as MDHEN and CDR2 as SYDVKM. V shed 6 bases and J 2 bases; nucleotides not matched to a gene: 7. The CDR3 has 17 residues. In DNA, the CDR3 is TGTGCCAGCAGCCCTCTAGCGGGGGGGCTCAACACCGGGGAGCTGTTTTTT. This encodes CASSPLAGGLNTGELFF.